This TCR beta chain was captured in a study of vaccination effects on CD4 cells after COVID-19. Broader study findings: Whether induced by infection or by vaccine, clones showed marked clonal contraction late after vaccination.

The CDR3 is made up of 15 amino acids. Germline CDR1 and CDR2: SGDLS and YYNGEE. V dropped 5 bases and J dropped 0 bases, with 9 bases sitting between them. In regard to this clone: Its specificity is unknown.

TCRdb's table, derived via immunoSEQ multiplex PCR, lists solely in-frame clones and lacks some. The sample consists of around 69,000 clones, roughly 74% of them appearing once. Within the ViraFEST assay, antigen-specific CD4+ T cells underwent expansion with viral peptide pools prior to sequencing. Following culture for around 10 days, CD4+ T cells were isolated. Either the mRNA-1273 or the BNT162b2 vaccine was given to participants as two doses. It was with approximately 10 IU/ml IL-2 and 8 to 10 ug/ml peptides that 1.5 million to 2.5 million PBMC per well were cultured. Cells had half their medium changed to IL-2 medium on days 3 and 7.

The clonotype comes from a human donor who received a COVID-19 vaccine. The sample here was CD4+ T cells from PBMCs cultured with HCoV-229E spike peptides, taken after COVID-19 vaccination. V gene TRBV9 combines with J gene TRBJ1-6; weak D call: TRBD1 (5 bases). The CDR3 DNA sequence: TGTGCCAGCAGGCCGGGGACCTCCTATAATTCACCCCTCCACTTT. It specifies CASRPGTSYNSPLHF.